This T cell receptor beta chain was profiled in a study of OX40 agonist ivuxolimab in advanced cancers. The CDR3 runs to 12 residues. Germline values: CDR1 SQVTM, CDR2 ANQGSEA. V lost 6 bases, J lost 7 bases, and 16 bases lay in between. TCRdb's table, derived via immunoSEQ multiplex PCR, lists solely in-frame clones and lacks some. The table includes around 35,000 clones, approximately 80% detected once. To note about this clone: Its target is unknown.

General study points: Certain nonresponding patients likewise had low normalized T-cell clonal expansion. The authors did not determine the antigen specificity of the expanded peripheral T cells.

It was autoimmune disease history or systemic immunosuppression that excluded patients. This clonotype was obtained from an adult with an advanced solid tumor such as melanoma, head and neck, liver or kidney cancer. The chain carries TRBV29-1 and TRBJ2-7; D uncertain. The sample in question was CD4+ or CD8+ T cells sorted from blood, obtained in a trial of the OX40 agonist ivuxolimab. In DNA, the CDR3 is TGCAGCGTGGCTAGGGTCGACCAAGAGCAGTACTTC. Translation gives CSVARVDQEQYF.